This entry concerns a single T cell receptor beta chain. V lost 0 bases, J lost 4 bases, and 11 bases stayed unmatched. CDR3 length: 18 amino acids. Germline-derived CDR1 and CDR2 are LGHNA and YNFKEQ. The entry originates in a study of control samples from healthy donors and cancer patients. Generated by immunoSEQ multiplex PCR, the TCRdb table keeps only in-frame clones and is missing some. The data show over 150,000 clones, 80% to 95% seen once. The chain uses TRBV4-2 and TRBJ2-3; TRBD2 matches 9 bases. The TCR was taken from a man aged 18 to 35 in good health. The sequencing sample was made of blood. CDR3 sequence reads: CASSQDTPGLASADTQYF. For the CDR3, the DNA is TGTGCCAGCAGCCAAGACACCCCGGGACTAGCAAGCGCAGATACGCAGTATTTT.